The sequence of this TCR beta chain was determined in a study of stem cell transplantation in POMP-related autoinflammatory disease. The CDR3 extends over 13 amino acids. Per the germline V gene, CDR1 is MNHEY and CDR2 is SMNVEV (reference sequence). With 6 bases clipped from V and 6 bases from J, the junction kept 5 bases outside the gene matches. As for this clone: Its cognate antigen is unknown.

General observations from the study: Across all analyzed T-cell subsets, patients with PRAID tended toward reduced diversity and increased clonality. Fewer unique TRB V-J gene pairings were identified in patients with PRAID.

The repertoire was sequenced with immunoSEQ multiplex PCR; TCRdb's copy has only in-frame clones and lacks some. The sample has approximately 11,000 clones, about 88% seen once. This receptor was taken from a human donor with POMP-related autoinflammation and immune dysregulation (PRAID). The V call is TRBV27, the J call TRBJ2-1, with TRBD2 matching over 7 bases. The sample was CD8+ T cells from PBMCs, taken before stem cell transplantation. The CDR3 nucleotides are TGTGCCAGCAGACCCACTAGCGTCAATGAGCAGTTCTTC. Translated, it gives CASRPTSVNEQFF.